A single TCR beta chain is shown here with its context. Other DNA sequences in this specimen translate into the identical CDR3. The data are from a study of shared clonotypes between healthy human individuals. Across the study: The composition of the donors was a couple of women and a few men aged 18 to 49.

Study donors comprised healthy, HIV-negative adults devoid of recent acute infection or vaccination. The investigators split CD4+ cells into a CD45RA+ naive subset and a CD45RA-negative memory subset. The V end was cut by 0 bases, the J end by 5 bases, with 10 bases between. CDR1 is GTSNPN, CDR2 SVGIG, per germline (reference sequence). The CDR3 is 13 amino acids. Template for every sorted-subset replicate PCR totaled 200 to 250 ng DNA, around 32,000 T cell genomes. Libraries were prepared by immunoSEQ multiplex PCR; TCRdb keeps only in-frame clonotypes and omits some of them. The table shows about 1 million clones, with roughly 80% occurring only once.

Sequencing was performed on memory CD4+ T cells sorted from blood. Documented subset: CD45RA-negative fraction. The TCR sequence derives from a man aged 18 to 29 in good health. The chain recombines TRBV30 with TRBJ2-5; D call uncertain. The chain's CDR3 is CAWSVFTGETQYF. The DNA for the CDR3 is TGTGCCTGGAGTGTATTTACCGGGGAGACCCAGTACTTC.